This entry features one T cell receptor (beta chain) sequence. The antigen is not known. The data originate from a study of regulatory T cells in long-lasting Graves disease. Study-wide points: Whereas more than 950 public clonotypes were shared by new patients, persistent patients shared more, at 2,500 to 3,500.

CDR3 regions were amplified by Arm-PCR using iRepertoire HTBI primers to build TCR beta libraries. TCRdb re-derived calls from the multiplex PCR reads in MiXCR, one entry per CDR3 protein. The sample shows 600,000 to 850,000 distinct CDR3 sequences, around 30% of them seen only once. Time point reported: persistent/refractory GD, antithyroid drugs over 5 years with positive TRAb. PBMC-derived RNA was used for the TCR library. This CDR3 region has 15 residues. Trimming pared 9 bases from V and 6 bases from J, leaving 20 bases between. V usage is TRBV12-3 or TRBV12-4 and J usage is TRBJ1-4; D is perhaps TRBD1 (5 bases). The specimen comprised peripheral blood mononuclear cells (PBMCs), sampled when the disease was refractory, from a patient treated with antithyroid drugs. This clonotype was sampled from a female donor with Graves disease. CDR3 nucleotides: TGTGCCAGTAAATCGCCGGGACTACGGGATGAAAAACTGTTTTTT. This gives the protein CASKSPGLRDEKLFF.